This T cell receptor (beta chain) comes out of a study of beta chain features in type 1 diabetes. The entirety of the isolated RNA underwent reverse transcription, so expressed TCRB transcripts were sequenced. Method: immunoSEQ multiplex PCR; TCRdb's copy keeps in-frame clones and lacks some. Here the sample spans 41,000 or so clones, about 68% being singletons. The study's findings and limits: In type 1 diabetes patients, VDJ junctions had fewer insertions; deletions at these junctions were more frequent. A potential influence of HLA type upon TCRB rearrangement remained unresolved herein. Type 1 diabetes patients had moderately but significantly shorter TCRB CDR3s in all four CD4+ subsets. Although PCR might favor shorter templates, it would do so equally in patients and controls. For patients, the naive, central memory and Treg TCRB repertoires appeared more alike than for healthy donors.

Germline V gene data show CDR1 as SNHLY and CDR2 as FYNNEI. Trimming removed 6 bases from V and 2 bases from J, with 10 bases in between. This CDR3 region has 13 residues. This clone was detected a few times. Its specificity is not known. This chain connects TRBV2 to TRBJ1-2; possibly TRBD1 for D (6 bases). The TCR comes from a man aged 30 to 45 with type 1 diabetes. Some clones in this sample may be carry-over from other donors' samples. The material sequenced was Tregs from blood. CDR3 region: CASSNQGNYGYTF. The CDR3 nucleotides read TGTGCCAGCAGCAATCAGGGGAACTATGGCTACACCTTC.